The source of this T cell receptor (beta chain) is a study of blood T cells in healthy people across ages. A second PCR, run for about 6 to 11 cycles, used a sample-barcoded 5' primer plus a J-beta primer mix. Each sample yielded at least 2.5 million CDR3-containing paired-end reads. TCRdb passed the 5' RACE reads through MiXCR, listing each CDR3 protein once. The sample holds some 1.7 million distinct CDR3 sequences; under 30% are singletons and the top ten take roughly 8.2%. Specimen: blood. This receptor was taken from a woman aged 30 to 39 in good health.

Here the CDR3 DNA reads TGTGCCAGCAGCCGCGGATTCGAAGAGACCCAGTACTTC. This translates into CASSRGFEETQYF. This chain links TRBV7-2 with TRBJ2-7; unclear D gene. TRBJ2-5 matches the DNA end more closely, so the J call is doubtful. In germline, CDR1 is SGHTA, CDR2 FQGNSA. The CDR3 runs to 13 residues.